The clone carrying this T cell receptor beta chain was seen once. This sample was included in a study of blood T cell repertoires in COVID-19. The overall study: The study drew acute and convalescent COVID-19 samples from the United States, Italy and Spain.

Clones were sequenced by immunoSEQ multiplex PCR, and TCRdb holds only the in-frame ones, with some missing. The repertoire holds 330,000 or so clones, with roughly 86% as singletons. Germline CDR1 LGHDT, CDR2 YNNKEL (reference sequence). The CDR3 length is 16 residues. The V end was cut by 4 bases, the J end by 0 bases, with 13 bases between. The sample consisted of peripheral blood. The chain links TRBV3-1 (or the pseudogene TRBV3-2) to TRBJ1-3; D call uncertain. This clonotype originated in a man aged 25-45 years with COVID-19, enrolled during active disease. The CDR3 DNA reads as TGTGCCAGCAGCCGCTCGGAGGACCTCTCTGGAAACACCATATATTTT. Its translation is CASSRSEDLSGNTIYF.